What follows describes a single T cell receptor beta chain. This entry is derived from a study of blood T cell repertoires in COVID-19. Study details: T cells, B-cell-depleted T cells, or PBMCs supplied cDNA or gDNA.

Trimming stripped 3 bases from V and 0 bases from J, with 11 bases between. CDR1 and CDR2 (germline): MDHEN, SYDVKM. The CDR3 is 15 amino acids. Authors' analysis steps: Amplification from reference gene primers served as the basis for estimated nucleated cell counts. Sequencing was performed with immunoSEQ multiplex PCR; in TCRdb, only in-frame clones are kept and a portion is missing. Clone size and V and J calls were adopted from that table, with D and trimming inferred from the DNA. The sample holds a few hundred thousand clones, 80% to 90% seen once. The source material was peripheral blood. This chain uses TRBV28 with TRBJ1-1, with a weak D call TRBD1 (6 bases). This receptor was obtained from a woman aged 25 to 45 with active or convalescent COVID-19. For the CDR3, the DNA is TGTGCCAGCAGTTTTGGGGGGGGCGTGAACACTGAAGCTTTCTTT. The encoded protein is CASSFGGGVNTEAFF.